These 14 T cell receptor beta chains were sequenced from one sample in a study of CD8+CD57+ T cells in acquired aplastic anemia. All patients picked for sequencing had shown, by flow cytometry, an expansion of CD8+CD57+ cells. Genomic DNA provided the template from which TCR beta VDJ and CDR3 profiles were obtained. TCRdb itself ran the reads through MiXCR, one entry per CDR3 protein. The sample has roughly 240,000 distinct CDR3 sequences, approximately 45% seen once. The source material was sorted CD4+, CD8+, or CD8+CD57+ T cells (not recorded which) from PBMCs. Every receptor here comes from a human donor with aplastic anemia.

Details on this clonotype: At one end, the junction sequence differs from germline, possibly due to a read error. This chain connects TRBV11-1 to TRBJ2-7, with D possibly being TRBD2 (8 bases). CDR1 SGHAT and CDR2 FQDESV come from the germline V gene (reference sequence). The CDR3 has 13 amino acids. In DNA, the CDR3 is TGCGCCAGCAGCGGGGGACAGCCCTACGAGCAGTACTTC. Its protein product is CASSGGQPYEQYF.

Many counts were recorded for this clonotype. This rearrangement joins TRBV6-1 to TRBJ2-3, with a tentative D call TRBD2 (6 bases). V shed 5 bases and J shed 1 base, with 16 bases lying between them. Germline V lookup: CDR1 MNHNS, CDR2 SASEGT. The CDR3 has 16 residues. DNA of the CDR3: TGTGCCAGCAGTTCTCGACTAGACATTCGCACAGATACGCAGTATTTT. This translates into CASSSRLDIRTDTQYF.

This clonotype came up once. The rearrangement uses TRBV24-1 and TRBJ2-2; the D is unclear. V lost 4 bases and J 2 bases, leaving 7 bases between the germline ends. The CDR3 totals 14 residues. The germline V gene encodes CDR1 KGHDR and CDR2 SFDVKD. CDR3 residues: CATSDYKNTGELFF. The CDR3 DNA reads TGTGCCACCAGTGACTACAAAAACACCGGGGAGCTGTTTTTT.

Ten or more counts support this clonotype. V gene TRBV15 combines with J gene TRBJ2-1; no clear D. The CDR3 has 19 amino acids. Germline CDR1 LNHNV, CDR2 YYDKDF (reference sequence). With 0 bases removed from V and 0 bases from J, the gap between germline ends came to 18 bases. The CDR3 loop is CATSRDGGRRPYSYNEQFF. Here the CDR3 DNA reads TGTGCCACCAGCAGAGATGGCGGCAGGAGACCCTACTCCTACAATGAGCAGTTCTTC.

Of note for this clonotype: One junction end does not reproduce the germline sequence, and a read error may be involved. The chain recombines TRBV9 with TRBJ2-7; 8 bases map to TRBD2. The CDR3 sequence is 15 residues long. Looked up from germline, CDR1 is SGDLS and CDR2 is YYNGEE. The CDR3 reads CASSLTGGEGNEQYF. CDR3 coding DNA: TGCGCCAGCAGCTTGACGGGGGGGGAGGGAAACGAGCAGTACTTC.

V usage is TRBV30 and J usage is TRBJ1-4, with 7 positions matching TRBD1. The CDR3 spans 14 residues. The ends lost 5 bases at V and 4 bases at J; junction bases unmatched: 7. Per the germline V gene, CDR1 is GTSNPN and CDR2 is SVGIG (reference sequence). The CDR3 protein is CAWDQGVLNEKLFF. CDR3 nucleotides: TGTGCCTGGGATCAGGGGGTCCTTAATGAAAAACTGTTTTTT. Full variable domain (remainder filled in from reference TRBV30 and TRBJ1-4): SQTIHQWPATLVQPVGSPLSLECTVEGTSNPNLYWYRQAAGRGLQLLFYSVGIGQISSEVPQNLSASRPQDRQFILSSKKLLLSDSGFYLCAWDQGVLNEKLFFGSGTQLSVL.

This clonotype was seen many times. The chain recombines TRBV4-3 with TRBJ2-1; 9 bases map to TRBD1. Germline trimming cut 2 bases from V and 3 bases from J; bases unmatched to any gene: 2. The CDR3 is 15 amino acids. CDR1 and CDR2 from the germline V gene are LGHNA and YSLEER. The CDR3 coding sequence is TGCGCCAGCAGCCAAAGGGACAGGGACTACAATGAGCAGTTCTTC. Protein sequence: CASSQRDRDYNEQFF.

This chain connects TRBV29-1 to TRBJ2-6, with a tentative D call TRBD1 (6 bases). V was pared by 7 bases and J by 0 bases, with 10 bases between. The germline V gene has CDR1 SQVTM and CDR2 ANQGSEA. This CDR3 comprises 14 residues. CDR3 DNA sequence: TGCAGCGCACAGGGCAGCTCTGGGGCCAACGTCCTGACTTTC. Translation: CSAQGSSGANVLTF.

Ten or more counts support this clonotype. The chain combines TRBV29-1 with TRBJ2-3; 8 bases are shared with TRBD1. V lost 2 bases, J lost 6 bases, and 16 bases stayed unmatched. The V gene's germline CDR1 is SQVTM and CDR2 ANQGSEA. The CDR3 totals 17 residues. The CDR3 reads CSVERLNFRQGRDTQYF. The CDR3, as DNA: TGCAGCGTTGAACGCTTAAATTTTCGACAGGGGCGGGATACGCAGTATTTT.

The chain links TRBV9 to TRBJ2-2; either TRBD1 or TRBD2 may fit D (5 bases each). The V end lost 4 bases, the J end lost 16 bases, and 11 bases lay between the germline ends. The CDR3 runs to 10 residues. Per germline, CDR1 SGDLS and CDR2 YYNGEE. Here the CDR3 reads CASSYGGEFF. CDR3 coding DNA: TGTGCCAGCAGCTATGGGGGTGAGTTTTTT.

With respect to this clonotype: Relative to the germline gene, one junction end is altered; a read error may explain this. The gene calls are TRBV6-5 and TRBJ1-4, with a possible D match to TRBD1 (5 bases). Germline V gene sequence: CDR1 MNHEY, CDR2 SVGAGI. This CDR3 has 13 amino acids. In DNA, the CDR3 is TGTGCCAGCAGTTACCAGGGACCCCTCCAACTTCCATTT. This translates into CASSYQGPLQLPF.

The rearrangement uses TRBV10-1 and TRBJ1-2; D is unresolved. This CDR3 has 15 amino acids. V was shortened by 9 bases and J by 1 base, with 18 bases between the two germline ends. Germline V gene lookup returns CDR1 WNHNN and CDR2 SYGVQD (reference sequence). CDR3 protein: CASGKGKRVNYGYTF. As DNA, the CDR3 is TGCGCCAGTGGGAAAGGGAAGAGGGTTAACTATGGCTACACCTTC.

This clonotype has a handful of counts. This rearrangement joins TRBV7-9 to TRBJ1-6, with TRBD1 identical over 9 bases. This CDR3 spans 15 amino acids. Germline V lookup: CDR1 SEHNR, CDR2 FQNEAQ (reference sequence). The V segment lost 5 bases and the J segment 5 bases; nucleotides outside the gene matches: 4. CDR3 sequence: CASSLQGADNSPLHF. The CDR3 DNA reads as TGTGCCAGCAGCCTACAGGGGGCAGATAATTCACCCCTCCACTTT.

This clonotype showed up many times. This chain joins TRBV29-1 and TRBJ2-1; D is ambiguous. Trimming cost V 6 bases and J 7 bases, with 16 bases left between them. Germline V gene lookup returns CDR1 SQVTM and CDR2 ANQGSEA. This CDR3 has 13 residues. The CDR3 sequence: CSVDRVTTNEQFF. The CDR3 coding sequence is TGCAGCGTAGACCGGGTCACCACGAATGAGCAGTTCTTC.